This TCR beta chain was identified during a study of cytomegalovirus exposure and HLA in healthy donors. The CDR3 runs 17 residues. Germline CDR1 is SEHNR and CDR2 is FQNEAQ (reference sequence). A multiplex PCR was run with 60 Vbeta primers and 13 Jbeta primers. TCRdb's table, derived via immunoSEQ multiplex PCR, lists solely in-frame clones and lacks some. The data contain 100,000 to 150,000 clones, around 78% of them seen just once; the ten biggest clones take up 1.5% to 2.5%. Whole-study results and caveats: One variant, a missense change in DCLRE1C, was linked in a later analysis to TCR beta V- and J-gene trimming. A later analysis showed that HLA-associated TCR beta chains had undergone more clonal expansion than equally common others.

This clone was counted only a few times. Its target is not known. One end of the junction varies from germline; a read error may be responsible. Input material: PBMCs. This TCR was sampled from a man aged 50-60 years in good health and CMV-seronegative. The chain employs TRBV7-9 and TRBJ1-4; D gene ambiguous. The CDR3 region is CSSSLATLADYYEKLFF. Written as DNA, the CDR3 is TGTTCCAGCAGCTTAGCCACTTTAGCCGACTACTACGAAAAACTGTTTTTT.